This T cell receptor beta chain comes out of a study of T cell repertoires in cytomegalovirus infection. General study points: HLA-C-restricted, CMV-specific TCR beta clonotypes were dominant ex vivo.

Germline CDR1 and CDR2: SGHVS and FNYEAQ. V dropped 1 base and J dropped 0; count of bases not matched to a gene: 20. The CDR3 length is 21 residues. This clonotype was observed at least ten times. The antigen is not known. Via MiXCR, TCRdb re-called the reads, giving one row per CDR3 protein. The sample has around 490,000 distinct CDR3 sequences; about 25% are singletons. The TCR comes from a human donor in good health (CMV status not recorded). Some clones in this sample may be carry-over from other donors' samples. Specimen: PBMCs. This chain links TRBV7-6 with TRBJ1-1; 7 bases are a match to TRBD1. DNA for the CDR3: TGTGCCAGCAGCTTAGACGTCTACAGGGGAAAAAGAGAGGGCATGAACACTGAAGCTTTCTTT. This gives the protein CASSLDVYRGKREGMNTEAFF.